This paragraph reports one TCR beta chain. Germline-derived CDR1 and CDR2 are LGHNA and YSLEER. This CDR3 region has 17 residues. V gave up 2 bases and J gave up 0 bases; unmatched junction bases: 2. Adults between about 18 and 95 years of age took part from about two dozen US areas. The recovered donors of Cohort 3 showed two negative PCRs, clearance, or symptom resolution. This record comes from a study of blood T cell repertoires in COVID-19. Per the original methods: Using reference gene primer amplification, nucleated cell counts were estimated. The table came from immunoSEQ multiplex PCR; TCRdb's copy has only in-frame clones and leaves some out. The V and J calls and clone size come from that table; D and trimming were worked out from the DNA. Of 300,000 to 450,000 clones in the sample, more than 70% were seen once.

The sequence came from a woman between 18 and 30 years old who had recovered from COVID-19. The genes are TRBV4-3 and TRBJ2-2; TRBD1 matches 11 bases. Sequencing was done on a sample of PBMCs or T cells enriched from blood (not recorded which). Here the CDR3 reads CASSQRTGGSNTGELFF. In DNA, the CDR3 is TGCGCCAGCAGCCAACGGACAGGGGGCTCGAACACCGGGGAGCTGTTTTTT.